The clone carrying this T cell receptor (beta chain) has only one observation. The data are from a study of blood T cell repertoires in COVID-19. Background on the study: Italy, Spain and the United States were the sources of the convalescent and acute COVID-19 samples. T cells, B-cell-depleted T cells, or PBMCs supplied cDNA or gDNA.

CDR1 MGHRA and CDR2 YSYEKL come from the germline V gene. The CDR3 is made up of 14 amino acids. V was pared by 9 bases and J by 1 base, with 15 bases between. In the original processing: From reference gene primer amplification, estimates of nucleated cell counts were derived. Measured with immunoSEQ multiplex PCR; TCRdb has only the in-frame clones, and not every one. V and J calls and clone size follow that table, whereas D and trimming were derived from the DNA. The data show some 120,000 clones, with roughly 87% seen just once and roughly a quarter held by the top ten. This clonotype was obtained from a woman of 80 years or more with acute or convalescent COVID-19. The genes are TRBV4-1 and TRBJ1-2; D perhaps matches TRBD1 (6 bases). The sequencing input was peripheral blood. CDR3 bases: TGCGCCAGTTCCAGGGGAGGGGATAACTATGGCTACACCTTC. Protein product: CASSRGGDNYGYTF.